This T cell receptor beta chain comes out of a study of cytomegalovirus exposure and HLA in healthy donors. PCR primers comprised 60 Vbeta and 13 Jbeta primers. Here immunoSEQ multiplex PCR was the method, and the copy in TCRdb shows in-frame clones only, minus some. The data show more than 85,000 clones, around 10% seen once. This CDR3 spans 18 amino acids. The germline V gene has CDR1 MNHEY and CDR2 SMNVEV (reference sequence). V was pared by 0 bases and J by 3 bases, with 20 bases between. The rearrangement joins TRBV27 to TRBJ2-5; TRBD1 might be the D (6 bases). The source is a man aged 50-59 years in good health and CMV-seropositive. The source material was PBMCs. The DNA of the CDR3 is TGTGCCAGCAGTTTATCGTTCAGGGGCCACTACCGAGAAGAGACCCAGTACTTC. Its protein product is CASSLSFRGHYREETQYF.